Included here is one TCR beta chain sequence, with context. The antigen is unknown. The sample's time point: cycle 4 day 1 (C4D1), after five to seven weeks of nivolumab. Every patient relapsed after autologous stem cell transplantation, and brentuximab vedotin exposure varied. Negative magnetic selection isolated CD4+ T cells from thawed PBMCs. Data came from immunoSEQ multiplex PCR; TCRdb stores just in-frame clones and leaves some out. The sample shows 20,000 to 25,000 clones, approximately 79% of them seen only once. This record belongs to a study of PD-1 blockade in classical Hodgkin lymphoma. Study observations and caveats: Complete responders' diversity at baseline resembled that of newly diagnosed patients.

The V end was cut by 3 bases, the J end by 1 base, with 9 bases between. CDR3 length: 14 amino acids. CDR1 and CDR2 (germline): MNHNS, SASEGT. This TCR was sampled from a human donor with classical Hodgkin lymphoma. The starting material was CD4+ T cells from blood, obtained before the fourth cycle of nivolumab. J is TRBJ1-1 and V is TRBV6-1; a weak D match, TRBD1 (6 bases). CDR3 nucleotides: TGTGCCAGCAGTGAGACAGGTAGGAACACTGAAGCTTTCTTT. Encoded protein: CASSETGRNTEAFF.